This TCR beta chain was obtained from a study of T cells in localized non-small cell lung cancer. Germline values: CDR1 SGHNT, CDR2 YYREEE (reference sequence). J was trimmed by 5 bases and V by 1 base; bases with no gene match: 10. The length of the CDR3 is 17 residues. Assay used: immunoSEQ multiplex PCR; TCRdb lists only in-frame clones, some missing. The table lists tens of thousands of clones, roughly four fifths of them singletons. This clone was found a few times. The starting material was PBMCs, obtained before any cancer treatment. The rearrangement joins TRBV5-4 to TRBJ2-1, with TRBD2 matching over 9 bases. This TCR came from a man between 35 and 75 years old with stage II lung adenocarcinoma. CDR3 nucleotide sequence: TGTGCCAGCAGCTTGTTAAGGGGGGGGACTAGCAACAATGAGCAGTTCTTC. This codes for CASSLLRGGTSNNEQFF.